Listed below are T cell receptor beta chains from one sample, sequenced in a study of cytomegalovirus exposure and HLA in healthy donors. The assay was immunoSEQ multiplex PCR, and TCRdb's table has in-frame clones only and misses some. There are tens of thousands of clones in the sample, with 3% to 4% held by the top ten. Specimen: PBMCs. The receptor set was obtained from a man between 18 and 35 years old in good health and CMV-seropositive. The conserved cysteine and the conserved F or W are not part of the CDR3 here.

v_call	j_call	cdr3_length	cdr3_aa
TRBV5-1	TRBJ1-4	13	ASSFSGTGDEKLF
TRBV5-1	TRBJ1-1	15	ASRLATGVVVSTEAF
TRBV5-1	TRBJ2-6	14	ASEGQGASGANVLT
TRBV6-4	TRBJ1-1	11	ASSVTVDTEAF
TRBV7-9	TRBJ2-2	13	ASSLAELLAGELF
TRBV19	TRBJ1-5	13	ASRDRGRGDQPQH
TRBV15	TRBJ1-5	13	ATDIRGQGNQPQH
TRBV25-1	TRBJ2-1	15	ASSGFREGGFDNEQF
TRBV7-6	TRBJ2-5	13	ASSFRGLIQETQY
TRBV19	TRBJ2-5	12	ASSPTGVQETQY
TRBV28	TRBJ1-3	12	ASNEGGPGNTIY
TRBV5-1	TRBJ1-1	13	ASSIDRPSRTEAF
TRBV2	TRBJ1-5	13	ASSEARLTNQPQH
TRBV6-1	TRBJ2-2	10	ASSFVTGELF
TRBV7-9	TRBJ1-5	13	ASSLGGGRNQPQH
TRBV5-6	TRBJ1-2	13	ASSLNFGGVGLYT
TRBV6-1	TRBJ1-2	9	ASRMSYGYT
TRBV30	TRBJ2-1	9	AWTGGNEQF
TRBV19	TRBJ1-1	11	ASSIVGGTEAF
TRBV5-5	TRBJ2-7	13	ASSKETGGAYEQY
TRBV4-2	TRBJ1-2	13	ASSQDGDRVGGYT
TRBV4-1	NA	14	ASSLLEGTGTYEQY